This TCR beta chain was documented in a study of spatial heterogeneity in lung cancer. Study summary: Every unique TCR and UMI combination, on average, appeared more than ten times in raw reads.

Germline V gene sequence: CDR1 SGHRS, CDR2 YFSETQ. Losses at the gene ends were 2 bases for V and 0 bases for J; bases not matched to a gene: 4. The CDR3 extends over 15 amino acids. Every individual TCR cDNA molecule carried its own unique molecular identifier, which allowed correction of PCR and sequencing errors. TCRdb fed the 5' RACE reads into MiXCR, producing one record per CDR3 protein. The data contain 60,000 to 80,000 distinct CDR3 sequences, roughly 14% of them singletons. This clonotype was seen a handful of times. No antigen is known for it. Overall study findings and caveats: More often at tumor resection than at routine follow-up, ubiquitous expanded tumor TCRs were detected in the blood.

Time point specified: sample taken at primary tumor resection. Tumor, nontumor lung or frozen PBMC supplied whole RNA, sequenced without sorting. The chain couples TRBV5-1 to TRBJ1-1; 7 bases map to TRBD1. The receptor comes from a male donor with early-stage non-small cell lung cancer. This specimen was PBMCs, taken at surgery. DNA of the CDR3: TGCGCCAGCAGCTTCTCGACAGGGATGAACACTGAAGCTTTCTTT. Its translation: CASSFSTGMNTEAFF.